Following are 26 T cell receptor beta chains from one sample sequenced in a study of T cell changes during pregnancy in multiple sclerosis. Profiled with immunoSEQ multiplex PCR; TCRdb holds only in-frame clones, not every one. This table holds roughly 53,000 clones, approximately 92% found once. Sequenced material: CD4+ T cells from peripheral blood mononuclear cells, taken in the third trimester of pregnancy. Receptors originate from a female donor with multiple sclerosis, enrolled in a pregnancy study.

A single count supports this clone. The CDR3 is CASSLPDRLSPNEQFF. CDR3 in DNA: TGCGCCAGCAGCCTCCCCGATAGACTGAGTCCCAATGAGCAGTTCTTC. The rearrangement joins TRBV5-1 to TRBJ2-1; D is unresolved. V shed 4 bases and J shed 6 bases, with 20 bases lying between them. The CDR3 has 16 residues. The germline gives CDR1 SGHRS, CDR2 YFSETQ.

The CDR3 DNA sequence: TGTGCCAGCATAGGACAGGGTCTTAATTCACCCCTCCACTTT. Translated, it gives CASIGQGLNSPLHF. V gene TRBV6-5 combines with J gene TRBJ1-6; 8 nucleotides align to TRBD1. Per the germline V gene, CDR1 is MNHEY and CDR2 is SVGAGI. V was pared by 7 bases and J by 6 bases, with 5 bases of the junction left unmatched. This CDR3 comprises 14 residues.

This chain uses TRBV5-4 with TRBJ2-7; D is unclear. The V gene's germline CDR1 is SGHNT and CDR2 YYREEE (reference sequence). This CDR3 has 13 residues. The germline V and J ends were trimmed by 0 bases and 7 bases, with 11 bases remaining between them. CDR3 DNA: TGTGCCAGCAGCTTGGTCACCGTCGAGGAGCAGTACTTC. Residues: CASSLVTVEEQYF.

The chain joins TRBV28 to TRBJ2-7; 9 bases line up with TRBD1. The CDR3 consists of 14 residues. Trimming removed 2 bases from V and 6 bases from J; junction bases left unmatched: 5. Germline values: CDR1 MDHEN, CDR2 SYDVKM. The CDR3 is CASSLVQGASEQYF. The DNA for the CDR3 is TGTGCCAGCAGTTTAGTACAGGGGGCGAGCGAGCAGTACTTC.

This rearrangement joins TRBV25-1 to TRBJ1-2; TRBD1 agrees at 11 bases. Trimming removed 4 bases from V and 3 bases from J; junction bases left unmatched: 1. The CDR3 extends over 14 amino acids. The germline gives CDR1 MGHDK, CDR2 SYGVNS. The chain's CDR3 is CASSGTGGDYGYTF. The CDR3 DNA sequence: TGTGCCAGCAGTGGGACAGGGGGCGACTATGGCTACACCTTC.

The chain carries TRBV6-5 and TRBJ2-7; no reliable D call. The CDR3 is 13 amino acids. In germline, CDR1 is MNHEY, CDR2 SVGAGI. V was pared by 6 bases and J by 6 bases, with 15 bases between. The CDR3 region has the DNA TGTGCCAGCAGGCCCTCAGGTACGCTCGAGCAGTACTTC. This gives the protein CASRPSGTLEQYF.

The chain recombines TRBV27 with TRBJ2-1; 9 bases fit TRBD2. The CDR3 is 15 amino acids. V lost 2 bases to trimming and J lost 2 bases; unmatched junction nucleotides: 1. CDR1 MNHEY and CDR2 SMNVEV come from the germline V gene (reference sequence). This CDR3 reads CASSLAGGTYNEQFF. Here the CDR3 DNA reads TGTGCCAGCAGTTTAGCGGGAGGGACCTACAATGAGCAGTTCTTC.

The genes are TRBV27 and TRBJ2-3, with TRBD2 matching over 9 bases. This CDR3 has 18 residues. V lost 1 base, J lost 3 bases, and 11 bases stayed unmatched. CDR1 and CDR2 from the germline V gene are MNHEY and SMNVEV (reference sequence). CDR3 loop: CASSLWAGRGGITDTQYF. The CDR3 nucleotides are TGTGCCAGCAGTTTATGGGCTGGGCGGGGGGGAATAACAGATACGCAGTATTTT.

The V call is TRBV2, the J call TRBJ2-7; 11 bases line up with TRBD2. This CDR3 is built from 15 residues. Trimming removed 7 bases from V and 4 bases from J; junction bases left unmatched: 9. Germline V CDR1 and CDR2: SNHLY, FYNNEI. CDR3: CASTPTGLAAYEQYF. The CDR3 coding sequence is TGTGCCAGCACCCCTACGGGACTAGCGGCGTACGAGCAGTACTTC.

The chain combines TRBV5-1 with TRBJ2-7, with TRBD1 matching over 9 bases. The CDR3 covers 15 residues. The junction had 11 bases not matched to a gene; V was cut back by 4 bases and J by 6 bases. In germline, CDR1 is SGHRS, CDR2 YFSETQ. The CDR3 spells CASSEGTGPAPEQYF. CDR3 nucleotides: TGCGCCAGCAGCGAGGGGACAGGGCCCGCTCCCGAGCAGTACTTC.

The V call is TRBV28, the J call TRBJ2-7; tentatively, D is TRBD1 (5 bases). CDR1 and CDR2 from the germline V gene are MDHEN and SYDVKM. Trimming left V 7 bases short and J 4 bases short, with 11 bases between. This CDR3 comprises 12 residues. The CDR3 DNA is TGTGCCAGCACAGGGCAGAAATACGAGCAGTACTTC. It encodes CASTGQKYEQYF.

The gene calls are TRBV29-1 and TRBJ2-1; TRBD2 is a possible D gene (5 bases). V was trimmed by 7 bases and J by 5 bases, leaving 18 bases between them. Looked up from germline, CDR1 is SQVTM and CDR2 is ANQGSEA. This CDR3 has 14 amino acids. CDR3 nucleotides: TGCAGCGCAGGAGGACCGGGCCAAAACAATGAGCAGTTCTTC. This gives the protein CSAGGPGQNNEQFF.

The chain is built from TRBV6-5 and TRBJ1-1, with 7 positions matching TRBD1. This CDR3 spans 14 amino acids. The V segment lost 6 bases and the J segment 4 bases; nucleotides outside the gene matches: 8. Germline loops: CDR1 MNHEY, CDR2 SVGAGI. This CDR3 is CASRETGVFTEAFF. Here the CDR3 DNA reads TGTGCCAGCAGGGAAACAGGGGTGTTCACTGAAGCTTTCTTT.

For the CDR3, the DNA is TGTGCCAGCAGCGCTAGCGGAGGCACAGATACGCAGTATTTT. Residues: CASSASGGTDTQYF. The chain recombines TRBV7-9 with TRBJ2-3; TRBD2 aligns across 7 bases. The CDR3 is 14 amino acids. Germline V lookup: CDR1 SEHNR, CDR2 FQNEAQ (reference sequence). V lost 5 bases, J lost 1 base, and 3 bases stayed unmatched.

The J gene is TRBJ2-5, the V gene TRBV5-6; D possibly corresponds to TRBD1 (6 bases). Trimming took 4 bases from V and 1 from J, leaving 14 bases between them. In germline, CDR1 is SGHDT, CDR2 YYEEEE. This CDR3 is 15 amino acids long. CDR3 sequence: CASSGNTGFQETQYF. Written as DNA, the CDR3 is TGTGCCAGCAGCGGAAACACAGGGTTCCAAGAGACCCAGTACTTC.

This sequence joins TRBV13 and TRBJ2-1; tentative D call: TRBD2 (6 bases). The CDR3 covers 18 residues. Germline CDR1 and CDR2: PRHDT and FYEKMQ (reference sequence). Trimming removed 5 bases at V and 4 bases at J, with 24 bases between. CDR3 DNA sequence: TGTGCCAGCAGCCCGGAGGGGAGCCTGGCAGGAGTGTACAATGAGCAGTTCTTC. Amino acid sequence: CASSPEGSLAGVYNEQFF.

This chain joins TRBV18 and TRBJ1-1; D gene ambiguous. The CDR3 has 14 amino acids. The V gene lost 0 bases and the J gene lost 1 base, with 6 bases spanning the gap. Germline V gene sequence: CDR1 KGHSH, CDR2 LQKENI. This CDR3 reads CASSPPAGNTEAFF. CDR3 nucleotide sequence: TGTGCCAGCTCACCACCGGCGGGGAACACTGAAGCTTTCTTT.

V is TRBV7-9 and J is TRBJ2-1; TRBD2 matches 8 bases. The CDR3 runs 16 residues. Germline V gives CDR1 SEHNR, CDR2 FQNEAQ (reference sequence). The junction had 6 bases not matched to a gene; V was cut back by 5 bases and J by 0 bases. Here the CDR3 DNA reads TGTGCCAGCAGCAGAGGCCGGGAGGGCTCCTACAATGAGCAGTTCTTC. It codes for CASSRGREGSYNEQFF.

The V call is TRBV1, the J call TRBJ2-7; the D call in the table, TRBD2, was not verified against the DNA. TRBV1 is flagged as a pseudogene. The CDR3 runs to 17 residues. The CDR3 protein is CTSSQFYGGPGSYEQYF. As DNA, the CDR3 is TGCACCAGCAGCCAATTTTACGGAGGGCCGGGTTCCTACGAGCAGTACTTC.

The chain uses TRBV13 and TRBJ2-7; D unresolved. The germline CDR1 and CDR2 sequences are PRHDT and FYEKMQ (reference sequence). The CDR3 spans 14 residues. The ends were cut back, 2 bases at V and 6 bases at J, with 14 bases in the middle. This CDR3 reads CASSLFLGTVEQYF. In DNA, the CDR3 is TGTGCCAGCAGCTTATTCTTGGGCACTGTCGAGCAGTACTTC.

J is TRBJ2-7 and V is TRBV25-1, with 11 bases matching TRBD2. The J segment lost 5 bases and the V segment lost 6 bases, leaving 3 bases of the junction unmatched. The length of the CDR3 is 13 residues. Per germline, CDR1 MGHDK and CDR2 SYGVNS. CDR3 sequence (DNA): TGTGCCAGCAGCCGGACTAGCGGGCACGAGCAGTACTTC. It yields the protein CASSRTSGHEQYF.

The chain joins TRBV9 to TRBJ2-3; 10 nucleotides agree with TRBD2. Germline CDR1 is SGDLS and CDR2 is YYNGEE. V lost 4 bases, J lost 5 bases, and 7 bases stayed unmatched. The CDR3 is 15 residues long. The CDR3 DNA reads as TGTGCCAGCAGCTCCAGCGGGAGGGCCATAGATACGCAGTATTTT. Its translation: CASSSSGRAIDTQYF.

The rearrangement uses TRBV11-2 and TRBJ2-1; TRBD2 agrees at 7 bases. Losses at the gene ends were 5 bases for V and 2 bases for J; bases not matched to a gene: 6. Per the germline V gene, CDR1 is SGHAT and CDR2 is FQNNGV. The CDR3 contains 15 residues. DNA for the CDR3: TGTGCCAGCAGCCCCCTAAGCGGGACCTACAATGAGCAGTTCTTC. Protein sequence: CASSPLSGTYNEQFF.

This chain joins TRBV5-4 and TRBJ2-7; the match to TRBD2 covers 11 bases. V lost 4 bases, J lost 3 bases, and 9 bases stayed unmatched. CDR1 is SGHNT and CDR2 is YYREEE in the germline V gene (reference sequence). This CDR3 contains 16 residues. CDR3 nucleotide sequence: TGTGCCAGCAGCAGTGTGTTTAGCGGGAGGGTCTACGAGCAGTACTTC. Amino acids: CASSSVFSGRVYEQYF.

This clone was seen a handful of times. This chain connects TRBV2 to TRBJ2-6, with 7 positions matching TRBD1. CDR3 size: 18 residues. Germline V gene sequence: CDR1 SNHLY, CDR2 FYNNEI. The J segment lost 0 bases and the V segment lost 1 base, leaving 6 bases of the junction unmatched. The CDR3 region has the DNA TGTGCCAGCAGTGAAGGTGCAGGGGGAGTCTCTGGGGCCAACGTCCTGACTTTC. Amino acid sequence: CASSEGAGGVSGANVLTF.

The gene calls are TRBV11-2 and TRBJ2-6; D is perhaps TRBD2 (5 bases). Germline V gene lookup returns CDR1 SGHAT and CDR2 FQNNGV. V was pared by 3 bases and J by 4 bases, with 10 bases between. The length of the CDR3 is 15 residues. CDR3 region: CASSFLGSGANVLTF. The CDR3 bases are TGTGCCAGCAGCTTCCTGGGGAGCGGGGCCAACGTCCTGACTTTC.